Shown below are 18 T cell receptor beta chains from a single sample sequenced in a study of shared clonotypes between healthy human individuals. Sequencing used immunoSEQ multiplex PCR; TCRdb keeps in-frame clones, though not all of them. This table holds 450,000 to 550,000 clones, approximately 85% found once. The sample comprised PBMCs. The origin of the receptors is a woman aged 40 to 50 in good health. Some clones in this sample may be carry-over from other donors' samples.

The rearrangement joins TRBV19 to TRBJ1-4, with 10 bases fitting TRBD1. The CDR3 has 15 residues. Germline trimming cut 2 bases from V and 8 bases from J; bases unmatched to any gene: 5. In germline, CDR1 is LNHDA, CDR2 SQIVND (reference sequence). The CDR3 DNA reads TGTGCCAGTAGTATATCGACAGGGGGCGCGGAAAAACTGTTTTTT. This translates into CASSISTGGAEKLFF.

The genes are TRBV11-2 and TRBJ2-1, with 12 bases matching TRBD2. This CDR3 has 16 amino acids. Germline CDR1 is SGHAT and CDR2 is FQNNGV. The V and J ends lost 1 base and 2 bases, in that order; junction bases with no gene match: 0. The CDR3 coding sequence is TGTGCCAGCAGCTTAGGACTAGCGGGAGCCTACAATGAGCAGTTCTTC. It yields the protein CASSLGLAGAYNEQFF.

Ten or more counts support this clone. The chain couples TRBV7-3 to TRBJ1-1; 7 nucleotides align to TRBD1. V shed 4 bases and J 5 bases; nucleotides not matched to a gene: 4. Looked up from germline, CDR1 is SGHTA and CDR2 is FQGTGA. The CDR3 covers 13 residues. CDR3 protein: CASSYDRETEAFF. In DNA form, the CDR3 reads TGTGCCAGCAGCTACGACAGGGAAACTGAAGCTTTCTTT.

The chain has TRBV10-2 and TRBJ1-1; TRBD1 aligns across 7 bases. This CDR3 region has 14 residues. CDR1 WSHSY and CDR2 SAAADI come from the germline V gene. J lost 4 bases, V lost 4 bases, and 6 bases had no gene match. CDR3 in amino acids: CASSGTGVFTEAFF. CDR3 nucleotide sequence: TGCGCCAGCAGTGGTACAGGGGTATTCACTGAAGCTTTCTTT.

The CDR3 DNA is TGCGCCAGCAGCCAAGATCACAGGGTCACTGAAGCTTTCTTT. It translates to CASSQDHRVTEAFF. V and J are TRBV4-3 and TRBJ1-1; the D gene is possibly TRBD1 (6 bases). Trimming shortened V by 0 bases and J by 4 bases, and 9 bases separated the two germline ends. Germline V gives CDR1 LGHNA, CDR2 YSLEER. CDR3 size: 14 residues.

The chain couples TRBV27 to TRBJ2-7; 14 bases are a match to TRBD2. J was trimmed by 5 bases and V by 4 bases; bases with no gene match: 4. The length of the CDR3 is 15 residues. The V gene's germline CDR1 is MNHEY and CDR2 SMNVEV (reference sequence). The CDR3 DNA sequence: TGTGCCAGCAGTTCCGGGACTAGCGGGAGCAACGAGCAGTACTTC. As protein: CASSSGTSGSNEQYF.

The chain is built from TRBV28 and TRBJ1-5; 8 bases line up with TRBD1. The length of the CDR3 is 13 residues. The germline V gene encodes CDR1 MDHEN and CDR2 SYDVKM. With 6 bases clipped from V and 7 bases from J, the junction kept 5 bases outside the gene matches. CDR3 sequence (DNA): TGTGCCAGCAGAGGACAGGGAGGGCAGCCCCAGCATTTT. It specifies CASRGQGGQPQHF.

V is TRBV13 and J is TRBJ2-7; maybe TRBD1 (6 bases). CDR3 size: 16 residues. CDR1 and CDR2 (germline): PRHDT, FYEKMQ (reference sequence). Trimming left V 4 bases short and J 2 bases short, with 18 bases between. This CDR3 reads CASSYGTPIRAYEQYF. In nucleotides, the CDR3 is TGTGCCAGCAGCTATGGGACACCTATCCGAGCCTACGAGCAGTACTTC.

As DNA, the CDR3 is TGTGCCATCAGTGTTCGGACGGGAACTATGGACTACACCTTC. Residues: CAISVRTGTMDYTF. The chain has TRBV10-3 and TRBJ1-2; D remains unclear. This CDR3 contains 14 residues. Germline V gene sequence: CDR1 ENHRY, CDR2 SYGVKD. V gave up 4 bases and J gave up 10 bases, with 19 bases separating them.

The V call is TRBV5-1, the J call TRBJ2-1; tentative D call: TRBD1 (5 bases). V dropped 5 bases and J dropped 1 base, with 13 bases sitting between them. CDR1 is SGHRS and CDR2 is YFSETQ in the germline V gene. This CDR3 has 15 amino acids. Here the CDR3 reads CASRLGRQSYNEQFF. The DNA for the CDR3 is TGCGCCAGCAGGCTGGGGCGGCAGTCCTACAATGAGCAGTTCTTC.

This clone has only one observation. The J gene is TRBJ1-3, the V gene TRBV7-3; D gene ambiguous. The germline V gene has CDR1 SGHTA and CDR2 FQGTGA. The CDR3 consists of 14 residues. V gave up 5 bases and J gave up 0 bases, with 8 bases separating them. The CDR3 loop is CASSPDISGNTIYF. The CDR3 bases are TGTGCCAGCAGCCCTGACATCTCTGGAAACACCATATATTTT.

The chain recombines TRBV18 with TRBJ1-1; possible D gene TRBD1, 5 bases. Germline loops: CDR1 KGHSH, CDR2 LQKENI. CDR3 size: 15 residues. Deletions cut 2 bases from V and 7 bases from J, with 17 bases between. CDR3 in amino acids: CASSPLQGGVNEAFF. The CDR3 nucleotides are TGTGCCAGCTCACCATTGCAGGGAGGGGTAAATGAAGCTTTCTTT.

This sequence joins TRBV7-3 and TRBJ2-7, with 10 bases lining up with TRBD2. Germline CDR1 is SGHTA and CDR2 is FQGTGA. CDR3 length: 15 residues. V lost 5 bases and J lost 1; bases outside the gene matches: 5. In DNA form, the CDR3 reads TGTGCCAGCAGCCTAGCGGGAGACCTTTCCTACGAGCAGTACTTC. It is translated as CASSLAGDLSYEQYF.

The chain employs TRBV11-2 and TRBJ2-7, with 10 bases aligning to TRBD1. This CDR3 region has 17 residues. Trimming removed 4 bases from V and 2 bases from J; junction bases left unmatched: 11. Germline-derived CDR1 and CDR2 are SGHAT and FQNNGV. The CDR3 nucleotides are TGTGCCAGCAGCTGGGGACTTAGGACAGGGGGAACCTACGAGCAGTACTTC. It encodes CASSWGLRTGGTYEQYF.

V and J are TRBV28 and TRBJ2-5; D is perhaps TRBD1 (5 bases). Germline V lookup: CDR1 MDHEN, CDR2 SYDVKM. The CDR3 loop spans 15 amino acids. The V end was cut by 3 bases, the J end by 0 bases, with 11 bases between. The CDR3 coding sequence is TGTGCCAGCAGTTTCGAGACAGTATACCAAGAGACCCAGTACTTC. Translated: CASSFETVYQETQYF.

The genes are TRBV30 and TRBJ2-5; TRBD2 agrees at 10 bases. From germline, CDR1 is GTSNPN and CDR2 SVGIG (reference sequence). The trim removed 0 bases at V and 4 bases at J, leaving 8 bases unmatched. This CDR3 spans 16 amino acids. In DNA, the CDR3 is TGTGCCTGGAGTGTCGGGGCTAGCGGGAGCGGAGAGACCCAGTACTTC. Encoded protein: CAWSVGASGSGETQYF.

The table lists this clone with a count of one. The V gene is TRBV5-4, the J gene TRBJ2-3, with 7 bases that match TRBD1. Germline V lookup: CDR1 SGHNT, CDR2 YYREEE (reference sequence). The CDR3 is 14 residues long. Trimming took 1 base from V and 6 from J; bases not matched to a gene: 5. The CDR3: CASSLTGAGDTQYF. CDR3 nucleotides: TGTGCCAGCAGCTTGACAGGGGCCGGGGATACGCAGTATTTT.

This chain uses TRBV7-8 with TRBJ2-5, with D perhaps matching TRBD2 (6 bases). V lost 5 bases to trimming and J lost 9 bases, with 16 bases between them. This CDR3 has 13 residues. Germline V gene lookup returns CDR1 SGHVS and CDR2 FQNEAQ. CDR3 residues: CASSLRDKRAQYF. The CDR3 coding sequence is TGTGCCAGCAGCCTGCGGGATAAGCGGGCCCAGTACTTC.